This is a list of T cell receptor beta chains from one sample in a study of cytomegalovirus exposure and HLA in healthy donors. Clones were read by immunoSEQ multiplex PCR, and TCRdb kept only the in-frame ones, dropping some. Counted here are 300,000 to 350,000 clones, over 75% occurring once; the ten biggest clones make up around 0.96%. Input material: PBMCs. The receptors derive from a man aged 30 to 45 in good health and CMV-seronegative. CDR3s include the opening cysteine and the closing phenylalanine or tryptophan. D genes are given only for firm matches. Clone size is stated in some rows and not others, as once, few, many or a class when expanded.

clone_size	j_call	d_call	v_call	cdr3_aa	cdr3_nt
few	TRBJ2-1	NA	TRBV7-2	CASSSTSWAGAFF	TGTGCCAGCAGCTCCACCTCATGGGCGGGGGCGTTCTTC
NA	TRBJ2-1	NA	TRBV5-1	CASSPQAGNNEQFF	TGCGCCAGCAGCCCTCAGGCGGGGAACAATGAGCAGTTCTTC
NA	TRBJ2-3	TRBD2	TRBV9	CASSAVSRGGTDTQYF	TGTGCCAGCAGCGCAGTATCTCGGGGGGGCACAGATACGCAGTATTTT
NA	TRBJ2-5	TRBD2	TRBV5-1	CASTGAGGFQETQYF	TGCGCCAGCACCGGAGCGGGGGGGTTCCAAGAGACCCAGTACTTC
NA	TRBJ1-2	TRBD1	TRBV10-3	CAISAKQGNYGYTF	TGTGCCATCAGTGCCAAACAGGGGAACTATGGCTACACCTTC
NA	TRBJ1-2	TRBD1	TRBV7-2	CASSWLERGHGYTF	TGTGCCAGCAGCTGGCTAGAGAGGGGGCATGGCTACACCTTC
NA	TRBJ2-7	NA	TRBV4-3	CASSQDWPGISYEQYF	TGCGCCAGCAGCCAAGATTGGCCAGGGATATCCTACGAGCAGTACTTC
NA	TRBJ1-6	TRBD1	TRBV7-9	CASSRSGQGNSPLHF	TGTGCCAGCAGCCGATCGGGACAGGGGAACTCACCCCTCCACTTT
NA	TRBJ2-7	NA	TRBV5-6	CASSLAKRRGLLSYEQYF	TGTGCCAGCAGCTTGGCCAAAAGAAGGGGATTGCTTTCCTACGAGCAGTACTTC
NA	TRBJ1-6	TRBD1	TRBV19	CASSTGQGDSPLHF	TGTGCCAGTAGTACGGGACAGGGTGATTCACCCCTCCACTTT
NA	TRBJ2-5	TRBD1	TRBV11-3	CASSLGQQETQYF	TGTGCCAGCAGCTTGGGACAGCAAGAGACCCAGTACTTC
NA	TRBJ2-5	NA	TRBV29-1	CSVEVQQETQYF	TGCAGCGTTGAAGTACAACAAGAGACCCAGTACTTC
NA	TRBJ1-5	NA	TRBV2	CASSRQGLNSNQPQHF	TGTGCCAGCAGCCGCCAAGGACTCAATAGCAATCAGCCCCAGCATTTT
NA	TRBJ1-5	TRBD1	TRBV6-5	CASSPDRGSNQPQHF	TGTGCCAGCAGCCCGGACAGGGGAAGCAATCAGCCCCAGCATTTT
NA	TRBJ1-4	TRBD1	TRBV6-5	CASRSGTGGEKLFF	TGTGCCAGCAGGTCCGGGACAGGGGGTGAAAAACTGTTTTTT
NA	TRBJ2-5	NA	TRBV7-6	CASSPQYQETQYF	TGTGCCAGCAGCCCCCAGTACCAAGAGACCCAGTACTTC
NA	TRBJ1-3	NA	TRBV5-1	CASSETGLIGNTIYF	TGCGCCAGCAGCGAAACGGGACTTATCGGAAACACCATATATTTT
NA	TRBJ1-6	NA	TRBV19	CASSRANSPLHF	TGTGCCAGTAGTAGAGCTAATTCACCCCTCCACTTT
NA	TRBJ2-7	TRBD1	TRBV2	CASTGGSYEQYF	TGTGCCAGCACAGGGGGCAGCTACGAGCAGTACTTC
NA	TRBJ2-7	NA	TRBV2	CASRGNRVGNSYEQYF	TGTGCCAGCAGGGGAAACAGGGTGGGTAACTCCTACGAGCAGTACTTC
NA	TRBJ1-4	TRBD1	TRBV6-5	CASSPRDSGRKLFF	TGTGCCAGCAGTCCCCGGGACAGCGGGAGGAAACTGTTTTTT
NA	TRBJ1-1	NA	TRBV29-1	CSVAPHDRNTEAFF	TGCAGCGTCGCCCCCCATGACAGGAACACTGAAGCTTTCTTT
few	TRBJ2-5	TRBD2	TRBV9	CASSVDGGEETQYF	TGTGCCAGCAGCGTAGACGGGGGGGAAGAGACCCAGTACTTC
NA	TRBJ2-7	NA	TRBV11-2	CASSAIRGAKVYEQYF	TGTGCCAGCAGCGCCATCCGGGGGGCCAAGGTCTACGAGCAGTACTTC
medium-sized	TRBJ1-2	TRBD1	TRBV6-6	CASGTGDYGYTF	TGTGCCAGCGGGACAGGGGATTATGGCTACACCTTC
NA	TRBJ1-2	TRBD1	TRBV7-8	CASSSDRTGGKNYGYTF	TGTGCCAGCAGCTCCGACCGGACAGGGGGAAAGAACTATGGCTACACCTTC
NA	TRBJ2-1	NA	TRBV11-2	CASSLSDTGHNEQFF	TGTGCCAGCAGCTTATCGGACACAGGGCACAATGAGCAGTTCTTC
few	TRBJ2-2	NA	TRBV5-4	CASSQDRNTGELFF	TGTGCCAGCAGCCAGGACAGGAACACCGGGGAGCTGTTTTTT
NA	TRBJ2-7	TRBD2	TRBV5-1	CASSLISGGFEQYF	TGCGCCAGCAGCTTGATTAGCGGGGGCTTCGAGCAGTACTTC
NA	TRBJ2-5	TRBD1	TRBV19	CASSIVRTGGGETQYF	TGTGCCAGTAGTATAGTTCGGACAGGGGGCGGAGAGACCCAGTACTTC
NA	TRBJ1-1	NA	TRBV5-1	CASSFGQGMNTEAFF	TGCGCCAGCAGCTTTGGCCAGGGGATGAACACTGAAGCTTTCTTT
NA	TRBJ1-1	TRBD1	TRBV4-1	CASSPDRADTEAFF	TGCGCCAGCAGCCCGGACAGGGCGGACACTGAAGCTTTCTTT
NA	TRBJ1-4	TRBD1	TRBV7-2	CASSSSQGREEKLFF	TGTGCCAGCAGCTCCTCACAGGGGCGAGAAGAAAAACTGTTTTTT
NA	TRBJ1-2	TRBD1	TRBV5-4	CASSRGTANYGYTF	TGTGCCAGCAGCCGCGGGACAGCTAACTATGGCTACACCTTC
NA	TRBJ2-7	TRBD1	TRBV6-5	CASSPPGTGEYEQYF	TGTGCCAGCAGCCCTCCCGGGACAGGGGAGTACGAGCAGTACTTC
NA	TRBJ1-2	NA	TRBV6-5	CASSSPGWADGYTF	TGTGCCAGCAGTTCCCCAGGTTGGGCCGATGGCTACACCTTC
NA	TRBJ1-6	NA	TRBV19	CASSLTGGFNSPLHF	TGTGCCAGTAGTCTAACGGGGGGTTTCAATTCACCCCTCCACTTT
NA	TRBJ1-5	NA	TRBV7-2	CASSLATNTPQHF	TGTGCCAGCAGCTTAGCGACTAATACGCCCCAGCATTTT
NA	TRBJ2-2	TRBD1	TRBV5-5	CASSGRGTGELFF	TGTGCCAGCAGCGGCAGGGGGACCGGGGAGCTGTTTTTT
NA	TRBJ1-6	TRBD1	TRBV19	CASSNPDRGYNSPLHF	TGTGCCAGTAGTAATCCAGACAGGGGGTATAATTCACCCCTCCACTTT
NA	TRBJ1-1	TRBD1	TRBV7-8	CASSLDWTGDEAFF	TGTGCCAGCAGCTTAGACTGGACAGGGGATGAAGCTTTCTTT
NA	TRBJ1-5	TRBD1	TRBV6-1	CASSEVGQGGNQPQHF	TGTGCCAGCAGTGAAGTTGGACAGGGTGGCAATCAGCCCCAGCATTTT
NA	TRBJ1-2	NA	TRBV2	CASNRGGDGYTF	TGTGCCAGCAACAGAGGAGGGGATGGCTACACCTTC
NA	TRBJ2-7	NA	TRBV30	CAWSVGAGAFNEQYF	TGTGCCTGGAGTGTTGGTGCAGGGGCCTTTAACGAGCAGTACTTC
NA	TRBJ1-5	NA	TRBV6-5	CASSLHNPGNQPQHF	TGTGCCAGCAGTCTCCACAACCCTGGCAATCAGCCCCAGCATTTT
NA	TRBJ2-4	NA	TRBV19	CASSTRAGSMSKNIQYF	TGTGCCAGTAGTACCCGCGCCGGGAGCATGTCCAAAAACATTCAGTACTTC